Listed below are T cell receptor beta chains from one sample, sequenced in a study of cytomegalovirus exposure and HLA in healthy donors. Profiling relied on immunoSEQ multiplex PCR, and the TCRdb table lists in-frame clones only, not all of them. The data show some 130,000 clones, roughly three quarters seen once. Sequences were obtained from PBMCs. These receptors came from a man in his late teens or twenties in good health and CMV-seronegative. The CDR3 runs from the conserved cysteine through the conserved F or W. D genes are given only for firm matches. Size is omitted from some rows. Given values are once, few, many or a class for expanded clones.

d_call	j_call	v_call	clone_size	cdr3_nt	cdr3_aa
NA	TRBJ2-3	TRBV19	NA	TGTGCCAGTAGTATATTTCAGGGCAGGACAGATACGCAGTATTTT	CASSIFQGRTDTQYF
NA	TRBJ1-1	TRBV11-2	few	TGTGCCAGCAGCTTGCAGGGATTTAACACTGAAGCTTTCTTT	CASSLQGFNTEAFF
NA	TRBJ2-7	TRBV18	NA	TGTGCCAGCTCACCCTCGTTCTACGAGCAGTACTTC	CASSPSFYEQYF
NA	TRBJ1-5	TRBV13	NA	TGTGCCAGCAGCGCCAGAGGGGGGGAAGGTAATCAGCCCCAGCATTTT	CASSARGGEGNQPQHF
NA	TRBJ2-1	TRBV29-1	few	TGCAGCGTTGTCCCGACAGACCAATCCCTCAATGAGCAGTTCTTC	CSVVPTDQSLNEQFF
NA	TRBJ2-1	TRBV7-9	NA	TGTGCCAGCAGCCAAATAGCAAATCATGAGCAGTTCTTC	CASSQIANHEQFF
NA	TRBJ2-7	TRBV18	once	TGTGCCAGCTCACCACCGGCTCGCGAGCAGTACTTC	CASSPPAREQYF
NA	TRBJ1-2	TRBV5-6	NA	TGTGCCAGCAGCTTGAATCGAGTCTATGGCTACACCTTC	CASSLNRVYGYTF
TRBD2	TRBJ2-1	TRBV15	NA	TGTGCCACCAGCAGCGGGGGGGAGGGCCCGGGAAATGAGCAGTTCTTC	CATSSGGEGPGNEQFF
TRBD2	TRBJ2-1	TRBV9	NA	TGTGCCAGCAGCGTCTCCCAACTAGCGGGGAATGAGCAGTTCTTC	CASSVSQLAGNEQFF
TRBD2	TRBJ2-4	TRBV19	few	TGTGCCAGTAGTATAGGGAATCAGCGGGGGGAAAACATTCAGTACTTC	CASSIGNQRGENIQYF
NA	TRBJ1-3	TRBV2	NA	TGTGCCAGCAATGTGGAGATTTACTCTGGAAACACCATATATTTT	CASNVEIYSGNTIYF
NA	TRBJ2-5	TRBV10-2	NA	TGCGCCAGCAGTGGTGCGGGTCTACAGCGCCGCCAAGAGACCCAGTACTTC	CASSGAGLQRRQETQYF
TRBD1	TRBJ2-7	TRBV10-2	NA	TGCGCCAGCAGCCGGGACAGCTCCTACGAGCAGTACTTC	CASSRDSSYEQYF
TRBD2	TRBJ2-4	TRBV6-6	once	TGTGCCAGCGGGGGGGAACAGGCAAACATTCAGTACTTC	CASGGEQANIQYF
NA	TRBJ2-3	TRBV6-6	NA	TGTGCCAGCAGCGGTTCGCGGGACAGATACACAGATACGCAGTATTTT	CASSGSRDRYTDTQYF
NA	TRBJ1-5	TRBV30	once	TGTGCCTGGAGTGACGGGAATCAGCCCCAGCATTTT	CAWSDGNQPQHF
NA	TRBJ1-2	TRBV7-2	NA	TGTGCCAGCAGCTTAGTAGCGGCGGGGAAGGCTAACTATGGCTACACCTTC	CASSLVAAGKANYGYTF
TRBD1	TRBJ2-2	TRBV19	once	TGTGCCAGTAGTGTTATAACGGGGTCGAGGGGGCGCACCGGGGAGCTGTTTTTT	CASSVITGSRGRTGELFF
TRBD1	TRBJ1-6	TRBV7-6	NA	TGTGCCAGCAGCTTAGCCTGGGACAGAGATTCACCCCTCCACTTT	CASSLAWDRDSPLHF
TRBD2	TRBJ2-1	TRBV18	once	TGTGCCAGCTCACCAGCTAGCGGGGAGAAAAATGAGCAGTTCTTC	CASSPASGEKNEQFF
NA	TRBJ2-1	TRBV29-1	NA	TGCAGCGTTCTAGCAGAAGACTACAATGAGCAGTTCTTC	CSVLAEDYNEQFF
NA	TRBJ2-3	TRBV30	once	TGTGCCTGGAGTTCCACTACTCTGGGTTCTGATACGCAGTATTTT	CAWSSTTLGSDTQYF
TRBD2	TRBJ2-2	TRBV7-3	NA	TGTGCCAGCAGCCCAGGGACTAGCGGGAGTTCTGGAACCGGGGAGCTGTTTTTT	CASSPGTSGSSGTGELFF
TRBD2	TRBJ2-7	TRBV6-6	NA	TGTGCCAGCAGTCCCGAGCGGGGGGAGACTCGATTCGAGCAGTACTTC	CASSPERGETRFEQYF
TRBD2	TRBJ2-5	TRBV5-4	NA	TGTGCCAGCAGCTCCCCAATTGGGCGGGAGGTGCCGGGGGAGACCCAGTACTTC	CASSSPIGREVPGETQYF
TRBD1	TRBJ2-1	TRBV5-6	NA	TGTGCCAGCAGCTTGTTGCAGGGGGCCACCTACAATGAGCAGTTCTTC	CASSLLQGATYNEQFF
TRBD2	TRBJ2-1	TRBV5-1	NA	TGCGCCAGCAGCTTGTTGGGCGGGGGATACAATGAGCAGTTCTTC	CASSLLGGGYNEQFF
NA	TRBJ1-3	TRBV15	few	TGTGCCACCAGCGAGGACAGCTCTGGAAACACCATATATTTT	CATSEDSSGNTIYF
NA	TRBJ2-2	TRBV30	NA	TGTGCCTGGAGTGTGCTAGACACCGGGGAGCTGTTTTTT	CAWSVLDTGELFF
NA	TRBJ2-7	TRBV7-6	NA	TGTGCCAGCAGCTTGGGCAGGTTATACGAGCAGTACTTC	CASSLGRLYEQYF
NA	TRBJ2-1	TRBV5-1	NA	TGCGCCAGCAGCCTCACTAGTCGCGAGCAGTTCTTC	CASSLTSREQFF
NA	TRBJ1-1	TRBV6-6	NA	TGTGCCAGCAGTTACATAAACACTGAAGCTTTCTTT	CASSYINTEAFF
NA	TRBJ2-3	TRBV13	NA	TGTGCCAGCAGCTCCCCGACGGGGAGCCCAGATACGCAGTATTTT	CASSSPTGSPDTQYF
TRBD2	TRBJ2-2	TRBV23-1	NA	TGCGCCAGCAGTCAAAATCAGACTAGCGGGAGGGCCTTAGGGACCGGGGAGCTGTTTTTT	CASSQNQTSGRALGTGELFF
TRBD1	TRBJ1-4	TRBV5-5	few	TGTGCCAGCAGCTTTCCCAGGGGGATGGACGAAAAACTGTTTTTT	CASSFPRGMDEKLFF
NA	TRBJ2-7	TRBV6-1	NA	TGTGCCAGCAGGGACGGAGCGGGCGAGCAGTACTTC	CASRDGAGEQYF
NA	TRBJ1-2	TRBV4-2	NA	TGTGCCAGCAGCCAAGGGGGGGGCAACTATGGCTACACCTTC	CASSQGGGNYGYTF
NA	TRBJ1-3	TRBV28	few	TGTGCCAGCAGTTCCCACGTCTTGAGCTCTGGAAACACCATATATTTT	CASSSHVLSSGNTIYF
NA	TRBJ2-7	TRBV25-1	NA	TGTGCCAGCAGTGACTTGTATTACGAGCAGTACTTC	CASSDLYYEQYF
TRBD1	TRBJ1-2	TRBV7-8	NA	TGTGCCAGCAGCTTAAGTTCAGGACAGGGGTATGGCTACACCTTC	CASSLSSGQGYGYTF
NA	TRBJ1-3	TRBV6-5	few	TGTGCCAGCAGTTACTCGGCAGTTTCTGGAAACACCATATATTTT	CASSYSAVSGNTIYF
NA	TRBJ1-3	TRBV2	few	TGTGCCAGCAGTCCATTCAGAAGCTCTGGAAACACCATATATTTT	CASSPFRSSGNTIYF
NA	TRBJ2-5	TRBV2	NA	TGTGCCAGCAGTGAAGCGCTGTCGGGAGAGACCCAGTACTTC	CASSEALSGETQYF
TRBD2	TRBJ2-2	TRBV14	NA	TGTGCCAGCAGCCAAGTCTGGGGAGGGACCGGGGAGCTGTTTTTT	CASSQVWGGTGELFF
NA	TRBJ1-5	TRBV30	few	TGTGCCTGGGGTGTACAAAACCCAGGGCCCCAGCATTTT	CAWGVQNPGPQHF
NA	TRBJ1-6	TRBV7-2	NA	TGTGCCAGCCTATCGGGGGTTAGGGGATCACCCCTCCACTTT	CASLSGVRGSPLHF
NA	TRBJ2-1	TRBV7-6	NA	TGTGCCAGCAGCTTGGTTGCAGGGGTGGCGAGTGAGCAGTTCTTC	CASSLVAGVASEQFF